These 4 T cell receptor beta chains were sequenced from one sample in a study of blood T cell repertoires in COVID-19. Profiled with immunoSEQ multiplex PCR; TCRdb holds only in-frame clones, not every one. The sample has roughly 150,000 clones, 80% to 90% seen once. Material: peripheral blood. These receptors came from a woman aged 55-70 years with active COVID-19.

The rearrangement uses TRBV28 and TRBJ2-3, with TRBD1 matching over 7 bases. There are 16 residues in the CDR3. In germline, CDR1 is MDHEN, CDR2 SYDVKM. V lost 5 bases to trimming and J lost 0 bases; unmatched junction nucleotides: 8. The CDR3 reads CASSLPPGQSTDTQYF. In DNA, the CDR3 is TGTGCCAGCAGTCTCCCTCCGGGACAGAGCACAGATACGCAGTATTTT.

The chain joins TRBV7-2 to TRBJ2-5, with 7 bases matching TRBD1. V dropped 0 bases and J dropped 3; count of bases not matched to a gene: 4. Germline CDR1 is SGHTA and CDR2 is FQGNSA. The CDR3 sequence is 15 residues long. The CDR3 sequence is CASSLAIGTEETQYF. In nucleotides, the CDR3 is TGTGCCAGCAGCTTAGCGATAGGGACAGAAGAGACCCAGTACTTC.

The rearrangement links TRBV19 to TRBJ2-7, with unresolved D. V was clipped by 0 bases and J by 4 bases, with 10 bases between them. Germline CDR1 is LNHDA and CDR2 is SQIVND (reference sequence). CDR3 length: 14 amino acids. The CDR3: CASSIDPTGYEQYF. CDR3 DNA sequence: TGTGCCAGTAGTATAGATCCGACGGGTTACGAGCAGTACTTC.

A word on this clone: The germline gene is not matched at one end of the junction; a read error may be the cause. Distinct nucleotide sequences in the sample also encode this CDR3. The V gene is TRBV7-2, the J gene TRBJ1-1; D is possibly TRBD1 (5 bases). Germline-derived CDR1 and CDR2 are SGHTA and FQGNSA. The CDR3 consists of 16 residues. The CDR3 is CASSLEGVRMNTEAFF. The CDR3 bases are TGTGCCAGCAGCTTAGAAGGGGTACGGATGAACACTGAGGCTTTCTTT. Filled out from reference TRBV7-2 and TRBJ1-1, the complete variable domain reads GAGVSQSPSNKVTEKGKDVELRCDPISGHTALYWYRQSLGQGLEFLIYFQGNSAPDKSGLPSDRFSAERTGGSVSTLTIQRTQQEDSAVYLCASSLEGVRMNTEAFFGQGTRLTVV.